The rows below give T cell receptor beta chains drawn from one sample of a study of blood T cell repertoires in COVID-19. Profiling relied on immunoSEQ multiplex PCR, and the TCRdb table lists in-frame clones only, not all of them. The sample carries fewer than 200,000 clones, more than 75% recorded once. Sequencing was carried out using PBMCs or T cells enriched from blood (not recorded which). The source is a woman aged 45 to 65 who had recovered from COVID-19. Both conserved end residues are trimmed from each CDR3. D genes are given only for firm matches.

>TRBJ1-6|15|TRBV4-1|TRBD1
ASSPENPGQTNSPLH
>TRBJ1-5|11|TRBV9|-
ASSVSSNQPQH
>TRBJ2-3|17|TRBV5-1|TRBD2
ASSVPKLGEGNPPDTQY
>TRBJ2-7|12|TRBV18|TRBD1
ASSPGTVSYEQY
>TRBJ2-6|15|TRBV5-6|TRBD1
ASSPETGASGANVLT
>TRBJ1-2|10|TRBV5-4|-
ASSLSGDGYT
>TRBJ2-1|12|TRBV12-5|TRBD2
ASGLTGTINEQF
>TRBJ2-1|13|TRBV7-9|TRBD2
ASSPPGTSVNEQF
>TRBJ2-7|10|TRBV2|-
ASSGGVYEQY
>TRBJ2-3|13|TRBV19|TRBD1
ASSRDRGGTDTQY
>TRBJ2-7|13|TRBV6-2/TRBV6-3|TRBD2
ASSQTSGPTYEQY
>TRBJ1-2|13|TRBV5-6|-
ASSITLSSPYGYT
>TRBJ2-1|8|TRBV20-1|-
SAPPYEQF
>TRBJ1-1|12|TRBV28|-
ASSDAGRNTEAF
>TRBJ2-7|11|TRBV19|-
ASSPTRTYEQY
>TRBJ1-1|12|TRBV6-5|-
ASSYSNIDTEAF
>TRBJ1-1|12|TRBV3-1/TRBV3-2|-
ASSQVFGVTEAF
>TRBJ1-1|12|TRBV27|-
ASSLTGKITEAF
>TRBJ2-1|14|TRBV5-1|-
ASSLMTEGIYNEQF
>TRBJ2-7|15|TRBV27|TRBD2
ASAPMLAGGRGYEQY
>TRBJ1-2|10|TRBV5-5|-
ASSGGMGGYT
>TRBJ1-4|12|TRBV5-6|TRBD1
ASSLTAKRTGKS
>TRBJ1-1|11|TRBV27|-
ASSPGGDTEAF
>TRBJ1-2|11|TRBV10-1|-
ASSPGGNYGYT
>TRBJ2-1|14|TRBV24-1|TRBD1
ATSDRDRGPYNEQF
>TRBJ2-1|12|TRBV7-2|-
ASSLGSVRGEQF
>TRBJ1-2|14|TRBV5-1|-
ASSFNSGGGDNGYT
>TRBJ2-1|16|TRBV11-3|TRBD2
ASSLDQGGTSKHNEQF
>TRBJ2-7|13|TRBV9|TRBD2
ASSVGGTSEYEQY
>TRBJ1-1|14|TRBV19|-
ASRPTATRRNTEAF
>TRBJ2-2|10|TRBV29-1|-
SVNRVTGELF
>TRBJ2-1|14|TRBV6-4|-
ASGPLGGSNYNEQF
>TRBJ2-2|16|TRBV2|TRBD2
ASSEYGTSGTNTGELF
>TRBJ2-5|13|TRBV7-7|TRBD1
ASSLGMGQQETQY
>TRBJ1-1|18|TRBV19|TRBD1
ASSPGQGLWSPRQNTEAF
>TRBJ2-1|16|TRBV4-1|-
ASSHPPGGLSSYNEQF
>TRBJ2-7|14|TRBV28|-
ASCPSRDGSSYEQY
>TRBJ2-7|18|TRBV9|TRBD2
ASSADPLLAGGIVPYEQY
>TRBJ1-6|15|TRBV5-8|TRBD1
ASSLGVTGATNSPLH
>TRBJ2-5|14|TRBV9|TRBD2
ASSVGVAGDRETQY
>TRBJ1-1|20|TRBV28|-
ASRLRPLLPDDGARGNTEAF
>TRBJ2-7|13|TRBV11-2|TRBD2
ASSLPVAGGLSLY
>TRBJ1-1|14|TRBV19|TRBD1
ASRTGVALKNTEAF
>TRBJ1-1|11|TRBV10-3|-
ASTGSLNTEAF